This T cell receptor beta chain was identified in a study of cytomegalovirus exposure and HLA in healthy donors. Worth noting for this clone: No antigen is known for it.

CDR1 GTSNPN and CDR2 SVGIG come from the germline V gene (reference sequence). This CDR3 contains 13 residues. Deletions cut 3 bases from V and 0 bases from J, with 3 bases between. The study, taken as a whole, reports: Altogether, 150 to 200 TCR beta chains were recorded as cytomegalovirus-associated. A link between a missense DCLRE1C variant and TCR beta V- and J-gene trimming emerged from a later analysis.

This PCR relied on a set of 60 Vbeta primers and 13 Jbeta primers. Profiling relied on immunoSEQ multiplex PCR, and the TCRdb table lists in-frame clones only, not all of them. The sample shows 100,000 to 150,000 clones, around 8.5% of them seen only once. This chain links TRBV30 with TRBJ2-6, with unresolved D. Source material: PBMCs. The clonotype originates from a man aged 35 to 55 in good health and CMV-seronegative. The CDR3 spells CAWRYSGANVLTF. DNA for the CDR3: TGTGCCTGGAGATACTCTGGGGCCAACGTCCTGACTTTC. The variable domain in full, completed from reference TRBV30 and TRBJ2-6, reads SQTIHQWPATLVQPVGSPLSLECTVEGTSNPNLYWYRQAAGRGLQLLFYSVGIGQISSEVPQNLSASRPQDRQFILSSKKLLLSDSGFYLCAWRYSGANVLTFGAGSRLTVL.